One sample yielded the 14 T cell receptor beta chains listed below, sequenced in a study of response to subunit inactivated influenza vaccine. MiXCR, applied by TCRdb to the RT-PCR reads, yields one record per CDR3 protein. Here the sample spans some 640,000 distinct CDR3 sequences, 11% to 15% being singletons. Sequences were derived from PBMCs from blood, sampled 14 days before vaccination. The receptors here all came from a man in his forties or fifties who received an inactivated influenza vaccine.

The rearrangement uses TRBV12-3 or TRBV12-4 and TRBJ2-2; possibly TRBD1 for D (5 bases). This CDR3 comprises 14 residues. Trimming removed 5 bases from V and 6 bases from J, with 13 bases in between. The CDR3 loop reads CASSATAGSGELFF. The CDR3 nucleotides are TGTGCCAGCAGTGCGACAGCAGGGTCCGGGGAGCTGTTTTTT.

This chain links TRBV28 with TRBJ2-5; no definite D call. CDR3 size: 13 residues. Germline V lookup: CDR1 MDHEN, CDR2 SYDVKM. The V end was cut by 8 bases, the J end by 9 bases, with 19 bases between. The CDR3 region is CASGPPAVRSQYF. The CDR3 DNA reads as TGTGCCAGCGGTCCCCCGGCCGTAAGGTCCCAGTACTTC.

In its sample, this clonotype was seen a few times. The gene calls are TRBV5-1 and TRBJ2-1; 7 positions agree with TRBD2. CDR1 is SGHRS, CDR2 YFSETQ, per germline. The V segment lost 4 bases and the J segment 3 bases; nucleotides outside the gene matches: 10. The CDR3 has 16 residues. Here the CDR3 reads CASSLGTGTNYNEQFF. The DNA of the CDR3 is TGCGCCAGCAGCCTCGGAACTGGGACTAACTACAATGAGCAGTTCTTC.

This clonotype was seen ten or more times. This chain joins TRBV28 and TRBJ2-7, with D possibly called TRBD1 or TRBD2 (5 bases each). Germline CDR1 and CDR2: MDHEN and SYDVKM. V dropped 5 bases and J dropped 0 bases, with 20 bases sitting between them. The CDR3 is 17 amino acids. The CDR3 is CASSDMSWDRNSYEQYF. The DNA for the CDR3 is TGTGCCAGCAGTGACATGTCGTGGGACCGAAACTCCTACGAGCAGTACTTC.

The chain combines TRBV7-9 with TRBJ2-7, with 8 bases aligning to TRBD1. From germline, CDR1 is SEHNR and CDR2 FQNEAQ (reference sequence). The CDR3 contains 15 residues. The V and J ends lost 1 base and 4 bases, in that order; junction bases with no gene match: 6. CDR3 in DNA: TGTGCCAGCAGCTTAGACGGGACAGGAAGATACGAGCAGTACTTC. This encodes CASSLDGTGRYEQYF.

The chain carries TRBV5-1 and TRBJ1-2, with 8 bases lining up with TRBD1. Germline V gene lookup returns CDR1 SGHRS and CDR2 YFSETQ. The junction had 2 bases not matched to a gene; V was cut back by 4 bases and J by 3 bases. The CDR3 runs to 13 residues. This CDR3 reads CASSGTGDYGYTF. DNA of the CDR3: TGCGCCAGCAGCGGGACAGGTGACTATGGCTACACCTTC.

V and J are TRBV7-2 and TRBJ1-2, with D perhaps matching TRBD1 (5 bases). CDR1 and CDR2 (germline): SGHTA, FQGNSA. This CDR3 is 12 amino acids long. Trimming shortened V by 7 bases and J by 1 base, and 7 bases separated the two germline ends. The CDR3 nucleotides are TGTGCCAGCACAGGGTTTAACTATGGCTACACCTTC. It specifies CASTGFNYGYTF.

This clonotype was detected only a few times. This chain links TRBV9 with TRBJ2-2, with 8 bases identical to TRBD2. CDR1 is SGDLS, CDR2 YYNGEE, per germline. This CDR3 has 15 amino acids. Germline trimming cut 4 bases from V and 4 bases from J; bases unmatched to any gene: 6. The DNA for the CDR3 is TGTGCCAGCAGCCCCCGGGAGGGTGGCACCGGGGAGCTGTTTTTT. Its protein product is CASSPREGGTGELFF.

The chain carries TRBV5-1 and TRBJ2-1; D is undetermined. The CDR3 has 16 amino acids. Germline V gene data show CDR1 as SGHRS and CDR2 as YFSETQ. Between the trimmed V and J ends, which lost 4 bases and 0 bases, there was a span of 14 bases. The CDR3 DNA reads as TGCGCCAGCAGCGAGACGCCCGGCTACTCCTACAATGAGCAGTTCTTC. Translation: CASSETPGYSYNEQFF.

This clonotype was found a few times. In DNA form, the CDR3 reads TGTGCCAGCAGCCCGGGGGTAAGCTCGTACCAAGAGACCCAGTACTTC. Residues: CASSPGVSSYQETQYF. The rearrangement links TRBV7-9 to TRBJ2-5, with D possibly being TRBD2 (6 bases). V gave up 5 bases and J gave up 0 bases, with 16 bases separating them. The CDR3 is made up of 16 amino acids. The germline V gene has CDR1 SEHNR and CDR2 FQNEAQ (reference sequence).

This clonotype was counted only a few times. The V and J genes are TRBV6-1 and TRBJ1-1, with D uncertain. CDR3 length: 14 amino acids. The V end lost 6 bases, the J end lost 1 base, and 12 bases lay between the germline ends. From germline, CDR1 is MNHNS and CDR2 SASEGT. The CDR3 reads CASSLLDENTEAFF. In DNA, the CDR3 is TGTGCCAGCAGCCTACTTGATGAGAACACTGAAGCTTTCTTT.

This clonotype was picked up a small number of times. The chain joins TRBV5-1 to TRBJ1-6; weak D call: TRBD1 (6 bases). V was pared by 5 bases and J by 5 bases, with 14 bases between. CDR3 length: 15 residues. CDR1 SGHRS and CDR2 YFSETQ come from the germline V gene. CDR3 amino acids: CASRYRQDNNSPLHF. The DNA for the CDR3 is TGCGCCAGCAGATACCGACAGGACAATAATTCACCCCTCCACTTT.

The chain joins TRBV5-1 to TRBJ2-3; D might be TRBD1 (6 bases). The germline V and J ends were trimmed by 6 bases and 6 bases, with 17 bases remaining between them. Germline V gene lookup returns CDR1 SGHRS and CDR2 YFSETQ. The CDR3 extends over 14 amino acids. CDR3 sequence: CASTDWGRSDTQYF. In DNA form, the CDR3 reads TGCGCCAGCACAGATTGGGGGCGCAGTGATACGCAGTATTTT.

The V call is TRBV14, the J call TRBJ2-7; D remains ambiguous. From germline, CDR1 is SGHDN and CDR2 FVKESK. The V gene lost 6 bases and the J gene lost 5 bases, with 14 bases spanning the gap. The CDR3 has 13 residues. Here the CDR3 reads CASSWAIDHEQYF. CDR3 nucleotides: TGTGCCAGCAGTTGGGCTATTGACCACGAGCAGTACTTC.